Shown below are 24 T cell receptor beta chains from a single sample sequenced in a study of glioma-infiltrating T cells after dendritic cell vaccination. Sequencing used immunoSEQ multiplex PCR; TCRdb keeps in-frame clones, though not all of them. The repertoire holds under 100,000 clones, over 75% seen once, with less than 3% in the top ten. Sequences were derived from blood, sampled before dendritic cell vaccination. The receptors were sampled from a human donor with glioblastoma.

This chain uses TRBV6-5 with TRBJ2-7; no reliable D call. The V and J ends lost 2 bases and 5 bases respectively, with 13 bases between them. The germline gives CDR1 MNHEY, CDR2 SVGAGI. The CDR3 extends over 14 amino acids. The CDR3 DNA reads TGTGCCAGCAGTTACCGGTTCGGTGAGGACGAGCAGTACTTC. Amino acid sequence: CASSYRFGEDEQYF.

This chain connects TRBV6-5 to TRBJ2-3; 8 nucleotides agree with TRBD2. This CDR3 contains 16 residues. CDR1 MNHEY and CDR2 SVGAGI come from the germline V gene. The V gene end was trimmed by 0 bases and the J gene end by 2 bases; junction bases not matched to a gene: 4. The CDR3, as DNA: TGTGCCAGCAGTTACTCGAATGGACTAGCCACAGATACGCAGTATTTT. Protein sequence: CASSYSNGLATDTQYF.

The chain is built from TRBV9 and TRBJ1-2, with 7 positions matching TRBD1. The germline CDR1 and CDR2 sequences are SGDLS and YYNGEE. This CDR3 has 13 residues. The V and J ends lost 4 bases and 8 bases, in that order; junction bases with no gene match: 8. The DNA of the CDR3 is TGTGCCAGCAGCCCTCTGACAGGGAAGGGCTACACCTTC. Translated: CASSPLTGKGYTF.

The CDR3, as DNA: TGTGCCAGTAGTATAAGAGGAGCGGGGGGAGGGCGCTACGAGCAGTACTTC. Its translation: CASSIRGAGGGRYEQYF. The chain recombines TRBV19 with TRBJ2-7, with TRBD2 matching over 9 bases. The V and J ends lost 2 bases and 3 bases, in that order; junction bases with no gene match: 11. The CDR3 is 17 amino acids. Germline V CDR1 and CDR2: LNHDA, SQIVND (reference sequence). The full variable domain, rest sourced from reference TRBV19 and TRBJ2-7, is DGGITQSPKYLFRKEGQNVTLSCEQNLNHDAMYWYRQDPGQGLRLIYYSQIVNDFQKGDIAEGYSVSREKKESFPLTVTSAQKNPTAFYLCASSIRGAGGGRYEQYFGPGTRLTVT.

The sample holds one count of this clone. The chain has TRBV27 and TRBJ1-5; D is possibly TRBD1 (6 bases). Germline values: CDR1 MNHEY, CDR2 SMNVEV (reference sequence). This CDR3 comprises 16 residues. The ends were cut back, 3 bases at V and 6 bases at J, with 18 bases in the middle. The CDR3 here is CASSFRLGGVGQPQHF. The CDR3 coding sequence is TGTGCCAGCAGTTTCCGCTTAGGGGGGGTGGGTCAGCCCCAGCATTTT.

The chain couples TRBV6-5 to TRBJ2-3, with 15 bases fitting TRBD2. Losses at the gene ends were 6 bases for V and 3 bases for J; bases not matched to a gene: 1. Looked up from germline, CDR1 is MNHEY and CDR2 is SVGAGI. The CDR3 sequence is 15 residues long. In DNA, the CDR3 is TGTGCCAGCAGAGGGACTAGCGGGAGGACAGATACGCAGTATTTT. It is translated as CASRGTSGRTDTQYF.

This sequence joins TRBV9 and TRBJ2-7, with TRBD2 as a possible D gene (5 bases). Deletions cut 0 bases from V and 6 bases from J, with 13 bases between. Germline CDR1 is SGDLS and CDR2 is YYNGEE. This CDR3 has 14 residues. CDR3 DNA sequence: TGTGCCAGCAGCGTAGGAGGGTTATCAGGCGAGCAGTACTTC. It specifies CASSVGGLSGEQYF. The full variable domain, rest sourced from reference TRBV9 and TRBJ2-7, is DSGVTQTPKHLITATGQRVTLRCSPRSGDLSVYWYQQSLDQGLQFLIQYYNGEERAKGNILERFSAQQFPDLHSELNLSSLELGDSALYFCASSVGGLSGEQYFGPGTRLTVT.

This sequence joins TRBV7-9 and TRBJ2-7; 10 bases match TRBD1. The V and J ends lost 4 bases and 3 bases, in that order; junction bases with no gene match: 3. CDR1 and CDR2 from the germline V gene are SEHNR and FQNEAQ (reference sequence). This CDR3 region has 14 residues. CDR3: CASSSRTGGYEQYF. The CDR3 nucleotides are TGTGCCAGCAGCTCCCGGACAGGGGGCTACGAGCAGTACTTC.

The chain has TRBV27 and TRBJ2-5; tentative D call: TRBD1 (6 bases). The CDR3 loop spans 12 amino acids. The germline V and J ends were trimmed by 3 bases and 11 bases, with 13 bases remaining between them. The V gene's germline CDR1 is MNHEY and CDR2 SMNVEV (reference sequence). The CDR3 coding sequence is TGTGCCAGCAGTTTCCTAGCAGGGGAGCAGTACTTC. Protein sequence: CASSFLAGEQYF.

This sequence joins TRBV4-3 and TRBJ1-1, with 8 bases aligning to TRBD1. The CDR3 length is 14 residues. The V gene's germline CDR1 is LGHNA and CDR2 YSLEER. Trimming removed 0 bases from V and 6 bases from J; junction bases left unmatched: 3. CDR3 amino acids: CASSQDYRGAEAFF. Here the CDR3 DNA reads TGCGCCAGCAGCCAAGATTACAGGGGGGCTGAAGCTTTCTTT.

In this sample, this clone turned up a few times. The V gene is TRBV19, the J gene TRBJ1-5, with D unresolved. The CDR3 extends over 14 amino acids. V was trimmed by 1 base and J by 5 bases, leaving 9 bases between them. Germline V gives CDR1 LNHDA, CDR2 SQIVND (reference sequence). Here the CDR3 DNA reads TGTGCCAGTAGTATAGTCCAGAATTATCAGCCCCAGCATTTT. Amino acids: CASSIVQNYQPQHF.

The CDR3 sequence is CATSIYRGSGKTQYF. CDR3 coding DNA: TGTGCCACCAGCATCTATCGTGGGTCGGGGAAGACCCAGTACTTC. The J gene is TRBJ2-5, the V gene TRBV15; D might be TRBD2 (5 bases). The CDR3 spans 15 residues. From germline, CDR1 is LNHNV and CDR2 YYDKDF (reference sequence). The V gene lost 4 bases and the J gene lost 6 bases, with 18 bases spanning the gap.

V and J are TRBV6-6 and TRBJ1-5, with 7 nucleotides matching TRBD1. The CDR3 spans 15 residues. Germline V gives CDR1 MNHNY, CDR2 SVGAGI (reference sequence). V shed 0 bases, J shed 9 bases, and the junction held 8 bases outside the gene matches. For the CDR3, the DNA is TGTGCCAGCAGTTACTCAAGGACAGGCAATGGGCCCCAGCATTTT. This translates into CASSYSRTGNGPQHF.

The rearrangement joins TRBV5-1 to TRBJ2-1; D is perhaps TRBD1 (5 bases). CDR3 size: 15 residues. Germline lookup yields CDR1 SGHRS and CDR2 YFSETQ. V lost 2 bases and J lost 0, with 9 bases in between. The CDR3 DNA reads TGCGCCAGCAGCTTTGGGGCTTCCTCCTACAATGAGCAGTTCTTC. Its translation: CASSFGASSYNEQFF.

This chain connects TRBV2 to TRBJ1-1; the D is unclear. From germline, CDR1 is SNHLY and CDR2 FYNNEI. Trimming stripped 9 bases from V and 0 bases from J, with 11 bases between. The CDR3 loop spans 13 amino acids. CDR3 amino acids: CASLNSLNTEAFF. The CDR3 nucleotides read TGTGCCAGTTTAAACAGCCTGAACACTGAAGCTTTCTTT.

This clone appeared once. The chain couples TRBV7-6 to TRBJ1-3; TRBD1 matches 9 bases. CDR1 is SGHVS, CDR2 FNYEAQ, per germline. The CDR3 is 16 residues long. With V trimmed by 6 bases and J by 1 base, 7 bases remained unmatched. As DNA, the CDR3 is TGTGCCAGCAGTATCACAGGGGGCATATCTGGAAACACCATATATTTT. Protein sequence: CASSITGGISGNTIYF.

The chain uses TRBV11-1 and TRBJ1-1; D is ambiguous. The CDR3 spans 13 residues. With 3 bases removed from V and 5 bases from J, the gap between germline ends came to 10 bases. CDR1 and CDR2 (germline): SGHAT, FQDESV (reference sequence). The CDR3 here is CASSFMGGTEAFF. The CDR3 DNA reads TGTGCCAGCAGCTTCATGGGAGGAACTGAAGCTTTCTTT.

The chain has TRBV10-3 and TRBJ1-2, with D maybe TRBD1 (6 bases). This CDR3 spans 14 amino acids. Trimming removed 2 bases from V and 3 bases from J, with 10 bases in between. CDR1 and CDR2 (germline): ENHRY, SYGVKD. In DNA, the CDR3 is TGTGCCATCAGTGAGGATTCAGGGGACTATGGCTACACCTTC. Protein product: CAISEDSGDYGYTF.

CDR3 amino acids: CASSSTSGSYNEQFF. In nucleotides, the CDR3 is TGTGCCAGCAGCTCGACTAGCGGCTCCTACAATGAGCAGTTCTTC. The chain joins TRBV7-2 to TRBJ2-1; 9 positions agree with TRBD2. This CDR3 is built from 15 residues. Germline CDR1 is SGHTA and CDR2 is FQGNSA. J lost 0 bases, V lost 4 bases, and 1 base had no gene match.

The chain couples TRBV6-6 to TRBJ1-2; possible D gene TRBD1, 6 bases. The CDR3 has 15 amino acids. Deletions cut 0 bases from V and 8 bases from J, with 16 bases between. CDR1 is MNHNY, CDR2 SVGAGI, per germline (reference sequence). CDR3 in DNA: TGTGCCAGCAGTTACTCGGGAGGGGGGCAGGGCGGCTACACCTTC. It codes for CASSYSGGGQGGYTF.

The chain combines TRBV5-6 with TRBJ2-2, with 7 bases lining up with TRBD2. There are 16 residues in the CDR3. The junction had 8 bases not matched to a gene; V was cut back by 1 base and J by 5 bases. Germline assignment: CDR1 SGHDT and CDR2 YYEEEE. CDR3 bases: TGTGCCAGCAGCTTGAGGACCCCGGGAGGTACCGGGGAGCTGTTTTTT. This encodes CASSLRTPGGTGELFF.

This chain uses TRBV29-1 with TRBJ2-7; 7 bases are shared with TRBD2. V was pared by 1 base and J by 1 base, with 13 bases of the junction left unmatched. The CDR3 is made up of 17 amino acids. Germline loops: CDR1 SQVTM, CDR2 ANQGSEA. The CDR3 nucleotides are TGCAGCGTTGAAGGGTTGGCGGGGGAAGGTCGTTCCTACGAGCAGTACTTC. Translating gives CSVEGLAGEGRSYEQYF.

The V gene is TRBV4-3, the J gene TRBJ2-5, with a possible D match to TRBD1 (6 bases). The V and J ends lost 4 bases and 3 bases respectively, with 9 bases between them. The germline V gene has CDR1 LGHNA and CDR2 YSLEER. The CDR3 is 13 amino acids. CDR3 amino acids: CASSRHREETQYF. CDR3 bases: TGCGCCAGCAGCCGACACAGGGAAGAGACCCAGTACTTC.

This clone has only a few counts. V usage is TRBV5-1 and J usage is TRBJ2-5; TRBD1 aligns across 7 bases. The CDR3 spans 14 residues. Germline V CDR1 and CDR2: SGHRS, YFSETQ. Trimming at V came to 3 bases and at J to 0 bases, leaving 2 bases not matched to a gene. The CDR3 DNA follows: TGCGCCAGCAGCTCACAGGGGTACCAAGAGACCCAGTACTTC. It specifies CASSSQGYQETQYF.